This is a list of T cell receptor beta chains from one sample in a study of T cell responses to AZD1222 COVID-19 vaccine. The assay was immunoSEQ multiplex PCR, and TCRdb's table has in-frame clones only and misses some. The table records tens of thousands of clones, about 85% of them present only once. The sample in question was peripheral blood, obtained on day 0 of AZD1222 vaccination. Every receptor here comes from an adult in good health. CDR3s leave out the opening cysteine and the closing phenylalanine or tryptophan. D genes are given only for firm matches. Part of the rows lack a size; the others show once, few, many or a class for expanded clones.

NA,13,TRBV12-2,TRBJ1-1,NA,ASRLVGGDRPEAF
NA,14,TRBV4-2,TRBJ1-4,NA,ASSQVAGILNEKLF
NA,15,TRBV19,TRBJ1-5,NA,ASSTPPAGSRNQPQH
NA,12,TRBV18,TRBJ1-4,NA,ASSPQYGTEKLF
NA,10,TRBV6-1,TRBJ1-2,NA,ASSEQNYGYT
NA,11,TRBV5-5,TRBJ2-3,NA,ASSHGGTDTQY
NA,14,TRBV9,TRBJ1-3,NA,ASSVGRSKFGNTIY
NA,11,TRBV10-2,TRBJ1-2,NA,ASSAVAMYGYT
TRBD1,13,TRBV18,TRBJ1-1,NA,ASSPWDRGNTEAF
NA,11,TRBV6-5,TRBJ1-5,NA,ASREAGGMTQH
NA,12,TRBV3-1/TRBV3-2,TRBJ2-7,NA,ASSQSIGSYEQY
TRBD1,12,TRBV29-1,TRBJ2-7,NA,SATTPGQTYEQY
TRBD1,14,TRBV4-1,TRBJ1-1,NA,ASSQVGTGVVTEAF
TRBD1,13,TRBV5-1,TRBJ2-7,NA,ASSLDRGAPYEQY
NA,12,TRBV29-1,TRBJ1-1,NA,SVVSTTVNTEAF
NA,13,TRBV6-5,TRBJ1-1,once,ASSYSASPNTEAF
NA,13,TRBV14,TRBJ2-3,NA,ASSPDVGGTDTQY
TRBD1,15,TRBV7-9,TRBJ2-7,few,ASSLGWQETGDYEQY
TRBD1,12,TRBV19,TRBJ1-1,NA,ASSTSIRTGRAF
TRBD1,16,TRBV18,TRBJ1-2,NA,ASSPITKGRDRDYGYT
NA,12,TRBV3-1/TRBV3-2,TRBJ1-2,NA,ASSQGAEGRGYT
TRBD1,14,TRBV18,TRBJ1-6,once,ASSPTTGGLNSPLH
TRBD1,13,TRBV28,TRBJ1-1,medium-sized,ASSWTGGGGTEAF
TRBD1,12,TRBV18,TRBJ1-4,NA,ASSTEGQKEKLF
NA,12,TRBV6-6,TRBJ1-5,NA,ASSQSNRNQPQH
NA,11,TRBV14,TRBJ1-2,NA,ASSPLQTGGYT
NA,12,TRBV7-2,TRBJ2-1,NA,ASSLGVGGDEQF
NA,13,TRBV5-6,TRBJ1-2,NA,ASSSMGRVLYGYT
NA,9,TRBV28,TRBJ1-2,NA,ASSFTDGYT
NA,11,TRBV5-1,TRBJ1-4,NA,ASSLVSGEKLF
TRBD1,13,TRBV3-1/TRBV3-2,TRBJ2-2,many,ASSPWTGKSGELF
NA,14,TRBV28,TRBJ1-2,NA,ASSLFRRPRGSGYT
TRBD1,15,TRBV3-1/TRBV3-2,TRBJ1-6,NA,ASSQIQGGAYNSPLH
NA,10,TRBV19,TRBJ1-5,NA,ASSNSNQPQH
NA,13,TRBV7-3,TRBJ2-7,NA,ASSLQRVPTYEQY
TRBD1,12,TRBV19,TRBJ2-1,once,ASINRGRNNEQF
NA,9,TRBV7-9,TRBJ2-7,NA,ASSRAYEQY
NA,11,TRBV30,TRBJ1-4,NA,AWTSPSRGKLF
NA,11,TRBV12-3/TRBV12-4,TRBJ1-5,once,ASSRQVDQPQH
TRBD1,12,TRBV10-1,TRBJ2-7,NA,ASRGTGYSYEQY
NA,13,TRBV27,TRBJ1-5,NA,ASSLSGTRAQPQH
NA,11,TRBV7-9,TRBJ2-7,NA,ASSPRGPYEQY
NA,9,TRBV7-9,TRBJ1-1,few,ASSLGQEAF
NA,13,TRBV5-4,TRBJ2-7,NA,ASSLAEDRPYEQY
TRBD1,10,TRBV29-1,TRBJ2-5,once,SVTGAQETQY
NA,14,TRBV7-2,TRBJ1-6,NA,ASSRSSSSYNSPLH
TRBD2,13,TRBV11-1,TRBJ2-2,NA,ASSPAGLATGELF
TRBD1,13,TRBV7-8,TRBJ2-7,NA,ASSLSGTGNYEQY
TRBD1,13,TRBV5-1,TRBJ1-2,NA,ASRTGGPGAYGYT
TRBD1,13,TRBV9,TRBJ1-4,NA,ASSVDGTGGEKLF
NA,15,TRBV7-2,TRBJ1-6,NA,ASTKHPLRDPNSPLH
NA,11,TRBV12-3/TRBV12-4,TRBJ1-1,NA,ASTPWQNTEAF
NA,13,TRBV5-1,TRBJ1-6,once,ASSFYGGGDSPLH